This is a list of T cell receptor beta chains from one sample in a study of T cell repertoires and HLA-DP antigens. Some clones are missing from TCRdb's copy, which holds only in-frame ones; the method was immunoSEQ multiplex PCR. The sample comprises tens of thousands of clones, around four fifths of which are singletons, and 1.6% rests with the top ten. Antigens for these TCRs are unknown. Sequencing used CD4+ T cells from PBMCs. Source of these receptors: a man aged 55-75 years in good health and CMV-seronegative. Both conserved end residues are part of each CDR3. Each record gives: clone size, D gene, J gene, V gene, CDR3 DNA, CDR3 protein. The D gene is left open where the match is weak. Size is omitted from some rows. Given values are once, few, many or a class for expanded clones.

>-|-|TRBJ2-3|TRBV7-8
TGTGCCAGCAGTCCCCGGCTAGCCCCCTCCCGCACAGATACGCAGTATTTT
CASSPRLAPSRTDTQYF
>-|-|TRBJ2-3|TRBV7-3
TGTGCCAGCAGTTGGGGGGCCGGGGGCCCAGATACGCAGTATTTT
CASSWGAGGPDTQYF
>-|-|TRBJ1-1|TRBV4-3
TGCGCCAGCAGCCAAGAGGAAAGGGGGGCCGGGGCTTTCTTT
CASSQEERGAGAFF
>few|-|TRBJ1-5|TRBV28
TGTGCCAGCAGTTTGGATGAGATTTTGGTAGGGAGCAATCAGCCCCAGCATTTT
CASSLDEILVGSNQPQHF
>-|TRBD1|TRBJ1-2|TRBV10-3
TGTGCCACCCAACAGGGGGCAGGCTATGGCTACACCTTC
CATQQGAGYGYTF
>-|TRBD2|TRBJ2-3|TRBV19
TGTGCCAGTAGTATTCGGGGGACTAGAACAGATACGCAGTATTTT
CASSIRGTRTDTQYF
>-|TRBD2|TRBJ2-3|TRBV29-1
TGCAGCGTCACTAGCGGGCCTAGCACAGATACGCAGTATTTT
CSVTSGPSTDTQYF
>-|-|TRBJ2-5|TRBV15
TGTGCCACGTCCCGGGACAACCAAGAGACCCAGTACTTC
CATSRDNQETQYF
>-|-|TRBJ2-1|TRBV15
TGTGCCACCAGCAGAGAACAGGGCTTCTACAATGAGCAGTTCTTC
CATSREQGFYNEQFF
>many|TRBD1|TRBJ1-2|TRBV7-2
TGTGCCAGCAGCCCGGGACAGGAGTATGGCTACACCTTC
CASSPGQEYGYTF
>-|TRBD2|TRBJ2-1|TRBV5-1
TGCGCCAGCAGCTTAGGCCCGACTAGCGGATACAATGAGCAGTTCTTC
CASSLGPTSGYNEQFF
>-|TRBD2|TRBJ2-1|TRBV7-3
TGTGCCAGCAGCCCCAATAGCGGGAGCTCCTACAATGAGCAGTTCTTC
CASSPNSGSSYNEQFF
>-|-|TRBJ2-1|TRBV5-8
TGTGCCAGCAGCTTGTTTGGCAGCTCCTACAATGAGCAGTTCTTC
CASSLFGSSYNEQFF
>-|TRBD1|TRBJ1-5|TRBV29-1
TGCAGCGTTCGTGACAGGGACAGTCAGCCCCAGCATTTT
CSVRDRDSQPQHF
>-|-|TRBJ1-3|TRBV6-5
TGTGCCAGCAGTTACGACCCCGGGGGCTCTGGAAACACCATATATTTT
CASSYDPGGSGNTIYF
>-|-|TRBJ1-1|TRBV19
TGTGCCAGTAGTATGGGACGGAACACTGAAGCTTTCTTT
CASSMGRNTEAFF
>-|-|TRBJ2-3|TRBV7-2
TGTGCCAGCCGCCAATCCTTAAGCACAGATACGCAGTATTTT
CASRQSLSTDTQYF